Listed below are T cell receptor beta chains from one sample, sequenced in a study of blood T cells in healthy people across ages. Using its own MiXCR run on the 5' RACE reads, TCRdb lists one record per CDR3 protein. This table holds roughly 1,700,000 distinct CDR3 sequences, over 25% found once. Sequenced sample: blood. Receptors originate from a woman under 40 in good health. The CDR3 runs from the conserved cysteine through the conserved F or W. The D gene is left open where the match is weak. The size field is filled for only some rows; it gives once, few, many or a size class.

TRBV6-1	NA	TRBJ2-1	many	TGTGCCAGCAGTGAGCAGTTAGGACTCAATGAGCAGTTCTTC	CASSEQLGLNEQFF
TRBV27	NA	TRBJ2-7	many	TGTGCCAGCAGTTTATCGGCAGGGTCCTACGAGCAGTACTTC	CASSLSAGSYEQYF
TRBV9	TRBD1	TRBJ1-4	many	TGTGCCAGCAGCGTTACAGGGGCAACTAATGAAAAACTGTTTTTT	CASSVTGATNEKLFF
TRBV29-1	TRBD1	TRBJ2-7	few	TGCAGCGCAAGCCCCGGGACAGGGGACGCTTCCGAGCAGTACTTC	CSASPGTGDASEQYF
TRBV6-6	NA	TRBJ1-2	few	TGTGCCAGCAGGGCGACAGCGGCTAACTATGGCTACACCTTC	CASRATAANYGYTF
TRBV11-2	NA	TRBJ2-7	many	TGTGCCAGCAGCCCCACCCTAAGTGTGGGGGACCTCTACGAGCAGTACTTC	CASSPTLSVGDLYEQYF
TRBV9	NA	TRBJ1-2	NA	TGTGCCAGCAGCGCCAGGGAGCAGGGGTGTGGCTACACCTTC	CASSAREQGCGYTF
TRBV20-1	NA	TRBJ1-2	NA	TGCAGCACGGAGGGAGCCTATGGCTACACCTTC	CSTEGAYGYTF
TRBV7-9	TRBD1	TRBJ2-3	NA	TGTGCCAGTAGCCCTAAACGGGACAGGACGGTGGTTACGCAGTATTTT	CASSPKRDRTVVTQYF
TRBV29-1	NA	TRBJ1-1	NA	TGCAGCGTTGCTTCGGGGGTGAACACTGAAGCTTTCTTT	CSVASGVNTEAFF
TRBV4-1	NA	TRBJ2-1	few	TGCGCCAGCAGCCCTGAATACCAGGGGGGGCAGTTCTTC	CASSPEYQGGQFF
TRBV29-1	TRBD2	TRBJ2-5	NA	TGCAGCGCTGGACTAGCGCTAAGAGGGGAGACCCAGTACTTC	CSAGLALRGETQYF
TRBV28	NA	TRBJ2-7	few	TGTGCCAGCAGCCCACCGGGACCCCTGTCCTACGAGCAGTACTTC	CASSPPGPLSYEQYF
TRBV14	NA	TRBJ2-1	few	TGTGCCAGCAGCCAAGAAGCGTTCTACAATGAGCAGTTCTTC	CASSQEAFYNEQFF
TRBV20-1	TRBD1	TRBJ1-5	few	TGCAGTGCAGCGACAGGGGCTGGACATCAGCCCCAGCATTTT	CSAATGAGHQPQHF
TRBV20-1	TRBD2	TRBJ2-7	few	TGCAGTGCTAGAGATCCCGCTAGCGGACCATCCTACGAGCAGTACTTC	CSARDPASGPSYEQYF
TRBV20-1	NA	TRBJ2-7	NA	TGCAGTGTTTCGGGGCGCCAAACCTACGAGCAGTACTTC	CSVSGRQTYEQYF
TRBV27	NA	TRBJ1-2	NA	TGTGCCAGCAGTTTCACCGGAATCTATGGCTACACCTTC	CASSFTGIYGYTF
TRBV4-1	TRBD1	TRBJ2-7	NA	TGCGCCAGCAGCCGACCGACAGGGATCGACGAGCAGTACTTC	CASSRPTGIDEQYF
TRBV6-4	NA	TRBJ1-4	once	TGTGCCAGCAGTGACAAAGGTGTGGGGCAGGAAAAACTGTTTTTT	CASSDKGVGQEKLFF
TRBV11-2	NA	TRBJ1-2	NA	TGTGCCAGCAGCCCAAACACCGGGCATGGCTACACCTTC	CASSPNTGHGYTF
TRBV6-5	NA	TRBJ1-5	few	TGTGCCAGCAGTTACCGGCGGAATCAGCCCCAGCATTTT	CASSYRRNQPQHF
TRBV9	NA	TRBJ2-1	NA	TGTGTCAGCAGCGCTCAGGGGGGTGAGCAGTTCTTC	CVSSAQGGEQFF
TRBV5-6	NA	TRBJ2-1	NA	TGTGCCAGCAGCTTATGGGACTCTCCGAATGAGCAGTTCTTC	CASSLWDSPNEQFF
TRBV7-2	NA	TRBJ2-2	NA	TGTGCCAGCAGCTCCGGGACCCCATACGGGGAGCTGTTTTTT	CASSSGTPYGELFF
TRBV7-6	NA	TRBJ2-5	NA	TGTGCCAGCAGCGGCACAGGACTTAGCAGGCGAGAGACCCAGTACTTC	CASSGTGLSRRETQYF
TRBV7-2	TRBD1	TRBJ2-5	once	TGTGCCAGCAGTCTCCAACAGGGGTACGGGCAGTACTTC	CASSLQQGYGQYF
TRBV28	TRBD2	TRBJ2-1	many	TGTGCCAGCAGTTTAAGCGGGAGACCCTACAATGAGCAGTTCTTC	CASSLSGRPYNEQFF
TRBV7-9	TRBD1	TRBJ2-3	few	TGTGCCAGCAGCGTCATCCGGGACAGGAGCACAGATACGCAGTATTTT	CASSVIRDRSTDTQYF
TRBV15	TRBD2	TRBJ2-1	NA	TGTGCCACCAGCAGAGATATTGAGACTAGCGGGGGCAATGAGCAGTTCTTC	CATSRDIETSGGNEQFF
TRBV4-1	NA	TRBJ2-3	NA	TGCGCCAGCAGCCAAGCGGGAAACACAGATACGCAGTATTTT	CASSQAGNTDTQYF
TRBV6-5	TRBD1	TRBJ2-7	few	TGTGCCAGCAGTTACTGGGGACAGGGCCCCTACGAGCAGTACTTC	CASSYWGQGPYEQYF
TRBV18	TRBD1	TRBJ2-5	few	TGTGCCAGCTCACCGACGACAGGGGGCAGGGAGACCCAGTACTTC	CASSPTTGGRETQYF
TRBV10-1	NA	TRBJ2-1	few	TGCGCCAGCAGTGTATCAGCGGGTTCGACGGGTGAGCAGTTCTTC	CASSVSAGSTGEQFF
TRBV10-3	TRBD2	TRBJ2-3	NA	TGTGCCACCAGTGAGTCGGCGGGAGGGCCGGATACGCAGTATTTT	CATSESAGGPDTQYF
TRBV12-3/TRBV12-4	NA	TRBJ2-7	few	TGTGCCAGCACTGCCACCGGGACGGGAAACACCTACGAGCAGTACTTC	CASTATGTGNTYEQYF
TRBV2	NA	TRBJ2-1	few	TGTGCCATCGGGTTCGTATACAATGAGCAGTTCTTC	CAIGFVYNEQFF
TRBV7-9	NA	TRBJ2-7	many	TGTGCCAGCAGCTCCATTTCATCAGGGGCTTGGGAGCAGTACTTC	CASSSISSGAWEQYF
TRBV28	TRBD1	TRBJ1-2	NA	TGTGCCAGCAGTTCGCCGGGACAGGGGGAAGGCTACACCTTC	CASSSPGQGEGYTF
TRBV19	NA	TRBJ2-7	NA	TGTGCCAGTAGTACTCAGCCCAAGAGCTACGAGCAGTACTTC	CASSTQPKSYEQYF
TRBV20-1	NA	TRBJ1-2	many	TGCAGTGCTGGCGATGGGGGGCAGGGACCCTATGGCTACACCTTC	CSAGDGGQGPYGYTF
TRBV7-2	NA	TRBJ1-1	NA	TGTGCCAGCAGCTCTACCAGGACTAGCGGGGGGGCTAGAAATGAAGCTTTCTTT	CASSSTRTSGGARNEAFF
TRBV28	NA	TRBJ2-5	NA	TGTGCCAGCAGTCCGAGCCCCAGGGTCGACATTCAGGAGACCCAGTACTTC	CASSPSPRVDIQETQYF
TRBV7-2	NA	TRBJ2-5	many	TGTGCCAGCACCCTCCAACGGGACGTCGGGACCCAGTACTTC	CASTLQRDVGTQYF